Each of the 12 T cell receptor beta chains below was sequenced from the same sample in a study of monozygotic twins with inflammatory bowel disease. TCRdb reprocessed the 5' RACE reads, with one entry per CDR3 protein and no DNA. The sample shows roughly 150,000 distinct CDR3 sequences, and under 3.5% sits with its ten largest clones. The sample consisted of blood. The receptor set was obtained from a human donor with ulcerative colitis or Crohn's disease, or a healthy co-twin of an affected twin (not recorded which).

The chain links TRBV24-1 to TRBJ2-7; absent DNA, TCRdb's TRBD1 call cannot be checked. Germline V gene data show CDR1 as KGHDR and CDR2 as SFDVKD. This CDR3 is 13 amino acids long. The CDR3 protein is CATSPTGTYEQYF.

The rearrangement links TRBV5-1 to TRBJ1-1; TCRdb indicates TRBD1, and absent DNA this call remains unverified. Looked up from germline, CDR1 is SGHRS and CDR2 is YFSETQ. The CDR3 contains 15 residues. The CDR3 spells CASSFRTGPGTEAFF.

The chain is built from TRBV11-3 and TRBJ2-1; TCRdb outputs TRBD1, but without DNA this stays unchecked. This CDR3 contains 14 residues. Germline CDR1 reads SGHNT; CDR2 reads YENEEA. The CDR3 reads CASSTRKGIDEQFF.

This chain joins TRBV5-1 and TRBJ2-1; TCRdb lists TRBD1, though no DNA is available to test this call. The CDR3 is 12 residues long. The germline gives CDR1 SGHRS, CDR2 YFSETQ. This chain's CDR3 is CASSVRGGEQFF. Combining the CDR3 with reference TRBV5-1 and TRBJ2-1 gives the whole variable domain KAGVTQTPRYLIKTRGQQVTLSCSPISGHRSVSWYQQTPGQGLQFLFEYFSETQRNKGNFPGRFSGRQFSNSRSEMNVSTLELGDSALYLCASSVRGGEQFFGPGTRLTVL.

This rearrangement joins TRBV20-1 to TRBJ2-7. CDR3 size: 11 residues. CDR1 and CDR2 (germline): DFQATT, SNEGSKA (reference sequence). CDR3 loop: CSALISYEQYF.

The CDR3 spells CASSPLSGSILYYNEQFF. The chain is built from TRBV7-6 and TRBJ2-1; TCRdb outputs TRBD2, but without DNA this stays unchecked. The CDR3 has 18 amino acids. The germline gives CDR1 SGHVS, CDR2 FNYEAQ.

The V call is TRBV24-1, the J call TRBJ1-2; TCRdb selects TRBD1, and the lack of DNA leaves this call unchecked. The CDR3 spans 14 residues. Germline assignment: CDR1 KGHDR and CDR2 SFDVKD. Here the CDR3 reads CATSDSRDRGSYTF.

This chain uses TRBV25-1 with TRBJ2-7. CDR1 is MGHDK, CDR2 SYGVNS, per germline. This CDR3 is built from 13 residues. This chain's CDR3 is CASRKGSPYEQYF.

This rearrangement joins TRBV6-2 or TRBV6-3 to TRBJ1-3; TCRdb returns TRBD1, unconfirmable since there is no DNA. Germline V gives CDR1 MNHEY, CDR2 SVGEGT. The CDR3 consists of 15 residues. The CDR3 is CASTWTGMSENTIYF.

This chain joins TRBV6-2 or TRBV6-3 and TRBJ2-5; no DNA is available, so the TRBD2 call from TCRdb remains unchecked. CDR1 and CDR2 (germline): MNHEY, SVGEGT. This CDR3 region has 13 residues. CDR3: CASRSLASETQYF.

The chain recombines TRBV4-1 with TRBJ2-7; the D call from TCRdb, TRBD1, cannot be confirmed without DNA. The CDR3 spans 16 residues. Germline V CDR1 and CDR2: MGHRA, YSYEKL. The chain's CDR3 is CASSQDGGGSIYEQYF.

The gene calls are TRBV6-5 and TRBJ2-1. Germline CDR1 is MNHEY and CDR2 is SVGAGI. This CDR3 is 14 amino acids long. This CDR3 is CASSYADNYNEQFF.